This TCR beta chain originates from a study of blood T cell repertoires in COVID-19. For the study at large: Both acute and convalescent COVID-19 samples were obtained from the United States, Italy and Spain. PBMCs, B-cell-depleted T cells, or T cells provided the cDNA or gDNA that made up the material.

V was pared by 4 bases and J by 9 bases, with 9 bases of the junction left unmatched. This CDR3 comprises 17 residues. Germline CDR1 is KGHDR and CDR2 is SFDVKD. As originally analysed: Using reference gene primer amplification, nucleated cell counts were estimated. Some clones are missing from TCRdb's copy, which holds only in-frame ones; the method was immunoSEQ multiplex PCR. D and trimming were read from the DNA, whereas the V and J calls and clone size are those reported in that table. The table shows about 200,000 clones, with 70% to 90% occurring only once. J is TRBJ2-1 and V is TRBV24-1; 15 positions agree with TRBD2. The source material was peripheral blood. The clonotype was recovered from a woman aged 80 or older with acute or convalescent COVID-19. In DNA, the CDR3 is TGTGCCACCAGTGAAAGAGATGGGACTAGCGGGAGGATTGAGCAGTTCTTC. Encoded protein: CATSERDGTSGRIEQFF.